This is a list of T cell receptor beta chains from one sample in a study of cytomegalovirus exposure and HLA in healthy donors. Sequencing was performed with immunoSEQ multiplex PCR; in TCRdb, only in-frame clones are kept and a portion is missing. The sample contains around 190,000 clones, about 78% of which appear only once. The sample was PBMCs. These receptors were collected from a woman younger than 45 in good health and CMV-seronegative. CDR3s include the opening cysteine and the closing phenylalanine or tryptophan. Each record gives: V gene, clone size, D gene, J gene, CDR3 protein, CDR3 DNA. D genes are given only for firm matches. For some rows the clone size is stated as once, few or many, or as a class when expanded; others skip it.

V gene: TRBV28; clone size: NA; D gene: NA; J gene: TRBJ1-1; CDR3 protein: CASSAWAENTEAFF; CDR3 DNA: TGTGCCAGCAGTGCATGGGCAGAAAACACTGAAGCTTTCTTT
V gene: TRBV11-2; clone size: NA; D gene: NA; J gene: TRBJ2-7; CDR3 protein: CASGRTHYEQYF; CDR3 DNA: TGTGCCAGCGGGAGGACGCACTACGAGCAGTACTTC
V gene: TRBV4-2; clone size: NA; D gene: TRBD2; J gene: TRBJ2-3; CDR3 protein: CASSQEKSAGATDTQYF; CDR3 DNA: TGTGCCAGCAGCCAAGAGAAATCGGCGGGAGCCACAGATACGCAGTATTTT
V gene: TRBV7-2; clone size: NA; D gene: NA; J gene: TRBJ1-1; CDR3 protein: CASSLRQGNTEAFF; CDR3 DNA: TGTGCCAGCAGCTTACGTCAGGGGAACACTGAAGCTTTCTTT
V gene: TRBV2; clone size: NA; D gene: NA; J gene: TRBJ2-3; CDR3 protein: CASSEERATDTQYF; CDR3 DNA: TGTGCCAGCAGTGAAGAGCGGGCAACAGATACGCAGTATTTT
V gene: TRBV19; clone size: NA; D gene: TRBD2; J gene: TRBJ2-1; CDR3 protein: CASSAAGLAGDRNEQFF; CDR3 DNA: TGTGCCAGTAGTGCGGCTGGACTAGCGGGAGATAGGAATGAGCAGTTCTTC
V gene: TRBV29-1; clone size: NA; D gene: NA; J gene: TRBJ2-7; CDR3 protein: CSVEEDTYEQYF; CDR3 DNA: TGCAGCGTCGAAGAAGACACCTACGAGCAGTACTTC
V gene: TRBV6-5; clone size: NA; D gene: NA; J gene: TRBJ1-2; CDR3 protein: CASSTGGQNLLGYTF; CDR3 DNA: TGTGCCAGCAGTACGGGAGGACAGAACCTCCTAGGCTACACCTTC
V gene: TRBV6-5; clone size: NA; D gene: NA; J gene: TRBJ1-2; CDR3 protein: CASSYGADGYTF; CDR3 DNA: TGTGCCAGCAGTTATGGGGCAGATGGCTACACCTTC
V gene: TRBV10-3; clone size: NA; D gene: TRBD2; J gene: TRBJ2-1; CDR3 protein: CAISESGSGRVHEQFF; CDR3 DNA: TGTGCCATCAGTGAGTCGGGTAGCGGGAGAGTCCATGAGCAGTTCTTC
V gene: TRBV9; clone size: NA; D gene: TRBD2; J gene: TRBJ2-1; CDR3 protein: CASSTSGGVSYNEQFF; CDR3 DNA: TGTGCCAGCAGCACTAGCGGGGGGGTGTCCTACAATGAGCAGTTCTTC
V gene: TRBV5-1; clone size: NA; D gene: TRBD1; J gene: TRBJ1-2; CDR3 protein: CASAETGNGYTF; CDR3 DNA: TGCGCCAGCGCCGAGACAGGGAACGGCTACACCTTC
V gene: TRBV6-6; clone size: NA; D gene: TRBD2; J gene: TRBJ2-7; CDR3 protein: CASSPAGPSYEQYF; CDR3 DNA: TGTGCCAGCAGTCCAGCGGGGCCCTCCTACGAGCAGTACTTC
V gene: TRBV27; clone size: NA; D gene: NA; J gene: TRBJ2-7; CDR3 protein: CASSYRLSLHEQYF; CDR3 DNA: TGTGCCAGCAGCTACAGATTGAGTCTCCACGAGCAGTACTTC
V gene: TRBV4-2; clone size: few; D gene: NA; J gene: TRBJ1-5; CDR3 protein: CASSQDPGAQHF; CDR3 DNA: TGTGCCAGCAGCCAAGATCCGGGGGCCCAGCATTTT
V gene: TRBV19; clone size: NA; D gene: TRBD2; J gene: TRBJ2-3; CDR3 protein: CASSPRRGGPGTDTQYF; CDR3 DNA: TGTGCCAGTAGTCCCCGGAGGGGAGGGCCAGGCACAGATACGCAGTATTTT
V gene: TRBV5-6; clone size: NA; D gene: NA; J gene: TRBJ2-7; CDR3 protein: CASSLGGRSYEQYF; CDR3 DNA: TGTGCCAGCAGCTTGGGGGGGCGGTCCTACGAGCAGTACTTC
V gene: TRBV5-1; clone size: NA; D gene: NA; J gene: TRBJ1-3; CDR3 protein: CASAPGRSGNTIYF; CDR3 DNA: TGCGCCAGCGCTCCGGGGAGGTCTGGAAACACCATATATTTT
V gene: TRBV7-9; clone size: once; D gene: NA; J gene: TRBJ1-2; CDR3 protein: CASSPKDKYYGYTF; CDR3 DNA: TGTGCCAGCAGCCCGAAGGACAAGTACTATGGCTACACCTTC
V gene: TRBV2; clone size: NA; D gene: NA; J gene: TRBJ1-5; CDR3 protein: CASSRGLDQPQHF; CDR3 DNA: TGTGCCAGCAGCAGGGGTTTGGATCAGCCCCAGCATTTT
V gene: TRBV25-1; clone size: NA; D gene: TRBD2; J gene: TRBJ2-1; CDR3 protein: CASSAKGLWHEQFF; CDR3 DNA: TGTGCCAGCAGTGCTAAGGGACTATGGCATGAGCAGTTCTTC
V gene: TRBV19; clone size: once; D gene: NA; J gene: TRBJ2-3; CDR3 protein: CASSMTFADTQYF; CDR3 DNA: TGTGCCAGTAGTATGACATTTGCAGATACGCAGTATTTT
V gene: TRBV4-2; clone size: NA; D gene: TRBD1; J gene: TRBJ1-6; CDR3 protein: CASSQDVTGRSSYNSPLHF; CDR3 DNA: TGTGCCAGCAGCCAAGACGTGACAGGGAGAAGCTCCTATAATTCACCCCTCCACTTT
V gene: TRBV5-4; clone size: few; D gene: TRBD1; J gene: TRBJ2-7; CDR3 protein: CASSLVPHRGDSYEQYF; CDR3 DNA: TGTGCCAGCAGCTTGGTTCCCCACAGGGGGGACTCCTACGAGCAGTACTTC
V gene: TRBV13; clone size: NA; D gene: NA; J gene: TRBJ2-2; CDR3 protein: CASSLRGGLFF; CDR3 DNA: TGTGCCAGCAGCTTAAGGGGGGGGCTGTTTTTT
V gene: TRBV16; clone size: NA; D gene: NA; J gene: TRBJ1-1; CDR3 protein: CASSQGRNTEAFF; CDR3 DNA: TGTGCCAGCAGCCAAGGGAGAAACACTGAAGCTTTCTTT
V gene: TRBV5-6; clone size: NA; D gene: NA; J gene: TRBJ1-2; CDR3 protein: CASTREGPIFYRGYTF; CDR3 DNA: TGTGCCAGCACTAGGGAGGGGCCGATCTTTTATAGGGGCTACACCTTC
V gene: TRBV11-2; clone size: NA; D gene: NA; J gene: TRBJ1-3; CDR3 protein: CASSPSGNRNTIYF; CDR3 DNA: TGTGCCAGCTCCCCCTCGGGGAATCGCAACACCATATATTTT
V gene: TRBV9; clone size: NA; D gene: TRBD2; J gene: TRBJ2-5; CDR3 protein: CASSVGLAVQETQYF; CDR3 DNA: TGTGCCAGCAGCGTAGGACTAGCGGTCCAAGAGACCCAGTACTTC
V gene: TRBV6-5; clone size: NA; D gene: TRBD1; J gene: TRBJ2-7; CDR3 protein: CASSYQDRDREQYF; CDR3 DNA: TGTGCCAGCAGTTACCAGGACAGGGATCGCGAGCAGTACTTC
V gene: TRBV28; clone size: NA; D gene: NA; J gene: TRBJ2-7; CDR3 protein: CASIAAGEKYEQYF; CDR3 DNA: TGTGCCAGCATAGCAGCAGGGGAAAAGTACGAGCAGTACTTC
V gene: TRBV9; clone size: NA; D gene: TRBD2; J gene: TRBJ2-2; CDR3 protein: CASSVAVRTSGTGELFF; CDR3 DNA: TGTGCCAGCAGCGTAGCAGTTCGGACTAGCGGGACCGGGGAGCTGTTTTTT
V gene: TRBV27; clone size: NA; D gene: NA; J gene: TRBJ2-2; CDR3 protein: CASSPSRTGELFF; CDR3 DNA: TGTGCCAGCAGTCCCTCGAGGACCGGGGAGCTGTTTTTT
V gene: TRBV29-1; clone size: NA; D gene: TRBD2; J gene: TRBJ2-3; CDR3 protein: CSGGRASGSFADTQYF; CDR3 DNA: TGCAGCGGGGGTAGGGCTAGCGGGAGTTTTGCAGATACGCAGTATTTT
V gene: TRBV5-1; clone size: NA; D gene: NA; J gene: TRBJ2-7; CDR3 protein: CASSLGGTSTYEQYF; CDR3 DNA: TGCGCCAGCAGCTTGGGTGGGACTTCCACCTACGAGCAGTACTTC
V gene: TRBV13; clone size: NA; D gene: TRBD2; J gene: TRBJ2-5; CDR3 protein: CASSQGSGRAQETQYF; CDR3 DNA: TGTGCCAGCAGCCAAGGAAGTGGGAGGGCCCAAGAGACCCAGTACTTC
V gene: TRBV10-3; clone size: few; D gene: TRBD1; J gene: TRBJ1-5; CDR3 protein: CAIGPTDRGNQPQHF; CDR3 DNA: TGTGCCATCGGCCCCACGGACAGGGGGAACCAGCCCCAGCATTTT
V gene: TRBV10-3; clone size: NA; D gene: TRBD2; J gene: TRBJ2-7; CDR3 protein: CAISVVMGTSGRSGNEQYF; CDR3 DNA: TGTGCCATCAGTGTAGTTATGGGGACTAGCGGGAGAAGCGGCAACGAGCAGTACTTC
V gene: TRBV5-1; clone size: NA; D gene: NA; J gene: TRBJ1-3; CDR3 protein: CASSLAGVGNTIYF; CDR3 DNA: TGCGCCAGCAGCTTGGCGGGGGTTGGAAACACCATATATTTT
V gene: TRBV4-1; clone size: NA; D gene: TRBD1; J gene: TRBJ2-1; CDR3 protein: CASSQVGDREAYNEQFF; CDR3 DNA: TGCGCCAGCAGCCAAGTAGGGGACAGGGAAGCCTACAATGAGCAGTTCTTC
V gene: TRBV10-3; clone size: NA; D gene: TRBD2; J gene: TRBJ2-7; CDR3 protein: CAISESQIPTSGSYYEQYF; CDR3 DNA: TGTGCCATCAGTGAGTCCCAAATTCCGACTAGCGGGAGTTACTACGAGCAGTACTTC
V gene: TRBV5-4; clone size: NA; D gene: TRBD1; J gene: TRBJ1-6; CDR3 protein: CASSLAGGPGTLHF; CDR3 DNA: TGTGCCAGCAGCTTGGCAGGGGGACCAGGCACCCTCCACTTT
V gene: TRBV14; clone size: NA; D gene: TRBD2; J gene: TRBJ2-1; CDR3 protein: CASSHYLAGGYPYNEQFF; CDR3 DNA: TGTGCCAGCAGCCATTACCTAGCGGGGGGGTACCCCTACAATGAGCAGTTCTTC
V gene: TRBV9; clone size: NA; D gene: NA; J gene: TRBJ2-1; CDR3 protein: CASSVAGVTYNEQFF; CDR3 DNA: TGTGCCAGCAGCGTAGCGGGAGTTACCTACAATGAGCAGTTCTTC
V gene: TRBV6-1; clone size: NA; D gene: TRBD1; J gene: TRBJ1-1; CDR3 protein: CASSERGLGGTEAFF; CDR3 DNA: TGTGCCAGCAGTGAAAGGGGGCTTGGGGGGACTGAAGCTTTCTTT
V gene: TRBV19; clone size: NA; D gene: TRBD1; J gene: TRBJ2-3; CDR3 protein: CASSSRTGGTDTQYF; CDR3 DNA: TGTGCCAGTAGTTCCCGGACAGGGGGGACAGATACGCAGTATTTT
V gene: TRBV7-9; clone size: NA; D gene: NA; J gene: TRBJ1-1; CDR3 protein: CSSSPPDTEAFF; CDR3 DNA: TGTTCCAGCAGCCCCCCGGACACTGAAGCTTTCTTT
V gene: TRBV28; clone size: NA; D gene: TRBD1; J gene: TRBJ1-4; CDR3 protein: CASSLGTGGEKLFF; CDR3 DNA: TGTGCCAGCAGTTTGGGGACAGGGGGAGAAAAACTGTTTTTT
V gene: TRBV4-1; clone size: NA; D gene: NA; J gene: TRBJ1-1; CDR3 protein: CASSRKAGNTEAFF; CDR3 DNA: TGCGCCAGCAGCCGGAAGGCAGGGAACACTGAAGCTTTCTTT
V gene: TRBV11-2; clone size: NA; D gene: NA; J gene: TRBJ2-1; CDR3 protein: CASGSRGFEQFF; CDR3 DNA: TGTGCCAGCGGGAGCAGAGGGTTTGAGCAGTTCTTC
V gene: TRBV4-1; clone size: NA; D gene: NA; J gene: TRBJ2-3; CDR3 protein: CASSQGSSGMVADTQYF; CDR3 DNA: TGCGCCAGCAGCCAAGGCTCCTCGGGGATGGTGGCAGATACGCAGTATTTT
V gene: TRBV28; clone size: NA; D gene: NA; J gene: TRBJ2-3; CDR3 protein: CASRPPAGMSDTQYF; CDR3 DNA: TGTGCCAGCCGCCCACCGGCGGGAATGTCAGATACGCAGTATTTT
V gene: TRBV5-1; clone size: NA; D gene: TRBD1; J gene: TRBJ1-2; CDR3 protein: CASSLYRGAGYGYTF; CDR3 DNA: TGCGCCAGCAGCTTGTACAGGGGCGCGGGGTATGGCTACACCTTC
V gene: TRBV5-1; clone size: once; D gene: NA; J gene: TRBJ2-1; CDR3 protein: CASSLMGAGGNEQFF; CDR3 DNA: TGCGCCAGCAGCTTGATGGGAGCCGGGGGCAATGAGCAGTTCTTC
V gene: TRBV7-9; clone size: NA; D gene: TRBD1; J gene: TRBJ2-1; CDR3 protein: CASSLVGTGLNEQFF; CDR3 DNA: TGTGCCAGCAGCTTAGTTGGGACAGGGCTCAATGAGCAGTTCTTC